This T cell receptor beta chain emerged from a study of control samples from healthy donors and cancer patients (TCRdb year 2020). The protocol used for the library was the immunoSEQ multiplex PCR assay. TCRdb limited this immuneACCESS table to in-frame rearrangements with V and J called. A share of clones is missing; checked studies link under half to unresolved V genes, and the rest is unexplained. Here the sample has fewer than 150,000 clones; 90% occur a single time. The ten largest account for almost 2.5% of the sample. Via the germline V gene, CDR1 is SGHRS and CDR2 YFSETQ. The CDR3 has 15 amino acids, counting the end cysteine and phenylalanine. Kept here is only the CDR3 DNA, which spans 45 bases and is read in frame from base 1. The junction carries 13 bases between V and J, which are trimmed by 1 base and 2 bases respectively. About this clone: Its specific antigen is unknown. The sample holds no much larger clone one base away, and base qualities are not on file.

Here the chain combines TRBV5-1 and TRBJ2-7, and the D gene may be TRBD1, 6 bases matching. The TCR originated in a young man in good health. The specimen was blood. Here the CDR3 is given as CASSLLGQTPYEQYF. The DNA reads TGCGCCAGCAGCTTGTTAGGACAGACCCCCTACGAGCAGTACTTC.